The 28 T cell receptor beta chains in this list originate from one sample, sequenced in a study of blood T cell repertoires in COVID-19. Assay: immunoSEQ multiplex PCR; the TCRdb copy retains only in-frame clones and omits some. The table shows 100,000 to 120,000 clones, with around 74% occurring only once. Sequenced sample: peripheral blood. These receptors originate from a woman aged 60-75 years with acute or convalescent COVID-19.

The V and J genes are TRBV11-3 and TRBJ2-1; 8 bases match TRBD1. J lost 9 bases, V lost 5 bases, and 3 bases had no gene match. The CDR3 has 12 amino acids. Per the germline V gene, CDR1 is SGHNT and CDR2 is YENEEA. The CDR3 nucleotides are TGTGCCAGCAGCAAAACAGGGGGTGAGCAGTTCTTC. It yields the protein CASSKTGGEQFF.

The V and J genes are TRBV9 and TRBJ2-2, with D tentatively TRBD1 (6 bases). The germline V gene has CDR1 SGDLS and CDR2 YYNGEE. CDR3 length equals 14 residues. V was shortened by 4 bases and J by 7 bases, with 14 bases between the two germline ends. CDR3 sequence reads: CASSYSRGIGELFF. The CDR3 DNA follows: TGTGCCAGCAGCTACAGCAGGGGAATCGGGGAGCTGTTTTTT.

CDR3 sequence reads: CASSPDRGVGQPQHF. In nucleotides, the CDR3 is TGTGCCAGCAGTCCTGACAGGGGTGTCGGCCAGCCCCAGCATTTT. The genes are TRBV2 and TRBJ1-5, with 8 positions matching TRBD1. In germline, CDR1 is SNHLY, CDR2 FYNNEI. V lost 5 bases, J lost 7 bases, and 10 bases stayed unmatched. The CDR3 spans 15 residues.

The chain has TRBV6-1 and TRBJ2-2, with TRBD2 as a possible D gene (6 bases). CDR1 is MNHNS, CDR2 SASEGT, per germline. This CDR3 is built from 14 residues. Between the trimmed V and J ends, which lost 3 bases and 5 bases, there was a span of 10 bases. The CDR3 loop is CASSEEGRTGELFF. Here the CDR3 DNA reads TGTGCCAGCAGTGAGGAGGGGCGGACCGGGGAGCTGTTTTTT.

This sequence joins TRBV11-3 and TRBJ1-1; the D gene is possibly TRBD1 (5 bases). Germline CDR1 is SGHNT and CDR2 is YENEEA. Trimming removed 3 bases at V and 8 bases at J, with 13 bases between. The CDR3 has 13 amino acids. This CDR3 is CASSFGREKEAFF. The DNA of the CDR3 is TGTGCCAGCAGCTTTGGCAGGGAAAAAGAAGCTTTCTTT.

The CDR3 sequence: CASSLDGTGHSMNTEAFF. The CDR3 DNA sequence: TGCGCCAGCAGCTTGGATGGGACAGGCCACTCCATGAACACTGAAGCTTTCTTT. The rearrangement links TRBV5-1 to TRBJ1-1, with TRBD1 matching 8 bases. Germline-derived CDR1 and CDR2 are SGHRS and YFSETQ. The ends lost 0 bases at V and 0 bases at J; junction bases unmatched: 10. The CDR3 covers 18 residues.

V usage is TRBV3-1 (or the pseudogene TRBV3-2) and J usage is TRBJ1-5; D is ambiguous. The V end lost 0 bases, the J end lost 3 bases, and 9 bases lay between the germline ends. This CDR3 is 15 amino acids long. Germline CDR1 LGHDT, CDR2 YNNKEL (reference sequence). CDR3 protein: CASSQDTGSNQPQHF. Here the CDR3 DNA reads TGTGCCAGCAGCCAAGATACGGGTTCCAATCAGCCCCAGCATTTT.

The CDR3 here is CASSQGLDRPYGYTF. The CDR3 region has the DNA TGTGCCAGCAGCCAAGGTTTGGACAGACCCTATGGCTACACCTTC. The chain links TRBV14 to TRBJ1-2, with D possibly matching TRBD1 (6 bases). This CDR3 contains 15 residues. Trimming removed 1 base at V and 4 bases at J, with 13 bases between. CDR1 is SGHDN and CDR2 is FVKESK in the germline V gene.

This clone appeared once. The chain recombines TRBV15 with TRBJ1-4; a weak D match, TRBD1 (5 bases). Germline V gene sequence: CDR1 LNHNV, CDR2 YYDKDF (reference sequence). Trimming removed 0 bases from V and 8 bases from J, with 13 bases in between. This CDR3 is built from 15 residues. CDR3 sequence (DNA): TGTGCCACCAGCAGAGATCCGGGGGTACGGGAAAAACTGTTTTTT. This encodes CATSRDPGVREKLFF. Looking up the rest from reference TRBV15 and TRBJ1-4 gives the full variable domain: DAMVIQNPRYQVTQFGKPVTLSCSQTLNHNVMYWYQQKSSQAPKLLFHYYDKDFNNEADTPDNFQSRRPNTSFCFLDIRSPGLGDTAMYLCATSRDPGVREKLFFGSGTQLSVL.

This chain connects TRBV7-9 to TRBJ1-2; D might be TRBD1 (6 bases). CDR1 SEHNR and CDR2 FQNEAQ come from the germline V gene (reference sequence). The CDR3 contains 17 residues. V was clipped by 5 bases and J by 4 bases, with 23 bases between them. This CDR3 is CASSPRDNSAIFYGYTF. CDR3 nucleotide sequence: TGTGCCAGCAGCCCGAGGGACAACTCCGCCATTTTCTATGGCTACACCTTC.

The chain joins TRBV10-3 to TRBJ1-2; 9 nucleotides align to TRBD1. V lost 9 bases, J lost 4 bases, and 9 bases stayed unmatched. Germline CDR1 ENHRY, CDR2 SYGVKD. The length of the CDR3 is 14 residues. The DNA of the CDR3 is TGTGCCATTACCGGGACAGGGCTGGGCTATGGCTACACCTTC. Translating gives CAITGTGLGYGYTF.

This chain links TRBV6-6 with TRBJ1-1, with a weak D call TRBD1 (5 bases). Deletions cut 6 bases from V and 5 bases from J, with 16 bases between. The CDR3 covers 14 residues. The germline CDR1 and CDR2 sequences are MNHNY and SVGAGI (reference sequence). The CDR3 loop reads CASRPTVMATEAFF. DNA of the CDR3: TGTGCCAGCAGACCGACAGTCATGGCTACTGAAGCTTTCTTT.

This clone was found a few times. The chain links TRBV6-5 to TRBJ1-1, with D unresolved. Trimming shortened V by 6 bases and J by 1 base, and 9 bases separated the two germline ends. The germline V gene encodes CDR1 MNHEY and CDR2 SVGAGI. The CDR3 length is 13 residues. This CDR3 reads CASSNRENTEAFF. CDR3 in DNA: TGTGCCAGCAGCAACCGGGAGAACACTGAAGCTTTCTTT.

This clone showed up just once. V is TRBV28 and J is TRBJ1-5, with TRBD1 matching over 11 bases. The V gene end was trimmed by 4 bases and the J gene end by 7 bases; junction bases not matched to a gene: 6. Germline V gives CDR1 MDHEN, CDR2 SYDVKM. The CDR3 totals 15 residues. Here the CDR3 DNA reads TGTGCCAGCAGTTCCCGGACAGGGGGCAGCCAGCCCCAGCATTTT. This codes for CASSSRTGGSQPQHF.

The chain is built from TRBV11-2 and TRBJ2-7; 7 bases agree with TRBD2. J gave up 0 bases and V 5 bases, and 4 bases lay outside the gene matches. The CDR3 spans 14 residues. The V gene's germline CDR1 is SGHAT and CDR2 FQNNGV. As DNA, the CDR3 is TGTGCCAGCAGCCCTCGGACTAGCTCCTACGAGCAGTACTTC. It is translated as CASSPRTSSYEQYF.

This chain joins TRBV11-2 and TRBJ2-7; 9 bases are shared with TRBD1. CDR1 and CDR2 from the germline V gene are SGHAT and FQNNGV. Germline trimming cut 9 bases from V and 2 bases from J; bases unmatched to any gene: 8. The CDR3 is made up of 14 amino acids. CDR3 DNA: TGTGCCAGTGTACATGGGACAGGGACCTACGAGCAGTACTTC. Translation gives CASVHGTGTYEQYF.

This chain uses TRBV19 with TRBJ2-3; weak D call: TRBD2 (6 bases). CDR3 length: 15 residues. V was clipped by 5 bases and J by 0 bases, with 12 bases between them. From germline, CDR1 is LNHDA and CDR2 SQIVND (reference sequence). The CDR3 DNA follows: TGTGCCAGTAGTTCCCGGGACTCTAGCACAGATACGCAGTATTTT. It yields the protein CASSSRDSSTDTQYF. Combining the CDR3 with reference TRBV19 and TRBJ2-3 gives the whole variable domain DGGITQSPKYLFRKEGQNVTLSCEQNLNHDAMYWYRQDPGQGLRLIYYSQIVNDFQKGDIAEGYSVSREKKESFPLTVTSAQKNPTAFYLCASSSRDSSTDTQYFGPGTRLTVL.

In this sample, this clone turned up a few times. The chain recombines TRBV28 with TRBJ1-3, with D possibly being TRBD1 (5 bases). Germline V gene data show CDR1 as MDHEN and CDR2 as SYDVKM. The CDR3 sequence is 16 residues long. Trimming removed 2 bases from V and 1 base from J, with 12 bases in between. CDR3 sequence: CASSLIGGGSGNTIYF. DNA for the CDR3: TGTGCCAGCAGTTTAATCGGTGGGGGGTCTGGAAACACCATATATTTT.

The count of this clone is one. The V and J genes are TRBV2 and TRBJ1-5, with 7 bases that match TRBD1. This CDR3 contains 15 residues. V was clipped by 2 bases and J by 6 bases; unmatched bases: 7. CDR1 and CDR2 (germline): SNHLY, FYNNEI. Written as DNA, the CDR3 is TGTGCCAGCAGTGAAACGACAGGGCGGTCTCAGCCCCAGCATTTT. Encoded protein: CASSETTGRSQPQHF.

The gene calls are TRBV29-1 and TRBJ2-7, with D possibly matching TRBD2 (6 bases). The CDR3 is 11 amino acids. V was trimmed by 6 bases and J by 1 base, leaving 7 bases between them. The germline CDR1 and CDR2 sequences are SQVTM and ANQGSEA. The CDR3 region is CSVRESYEQYF. The CDR3 DNA reads TGCAGCGTGCGGGAATCCTACGAGCAGTACTTC.

The V gene is TRBV4-3, the J gene TRBJ2-7, with TRBD2 as a possible D gene (5 bases). V gave up 0 bases and J gave up 1 base, with 7 bases separating them. The CDR3 has 14 amino acids. The germline gives CDR1 LGHNA, CDR2 YSLEER. The CDR3 protein is CASSQDGLSYEQYF. CDR3 bases: TGCGCCAGCAGCCAAGACGGACTTTCCTACGAGCAGTACTTC.

A note on this clone: Additional DNA sequences in this sample encode the identical CDR3. The chain uses TRBV6-5 and TRBJ1-1, with D maybe TRBD1 (5 bases). The CDR3 extends over 12 amino acids. Germline V gene data show CDR1 as MNHEY and CDR2 as SVGAGI. V was trimmed by 0 bases and J by 8 bases, leaving 7 bases between them. In DNA, the CDR3 is TGTGCCAGCAGTTACTCAGGGGCCGAAGCTTTCTTT. It codes for CASSYSGAEAFF.

The J gene is TRBJ2-5, the V gene TRBV30; the D gene is possibly TRBD2 (6 bases). The V gene lost 3 bases and the J gene lost 4 bases, with 15 bases spanning the gap. The CDR3 has 14 amino acids. Looked up from germline, CDR1 is GTSNPN and CDR2 is SVGIG (reference sequence). The CDR3 nucleotides read TGTGCCTGGAGCCTGGGGACTCCTGTAGAGACCCAGTACTTC. Its protein is CAWSLGTPVETQYF.

The gene calls are TRBV7-2 and TRBJ2-7; TRBD2 matches at 11 bases. This CDR3 comprises 15 residues. Germline CDR1 SGHTA, CDR2 FQGNSA. The V and J ends lost 5 bases and 1 base, in that order; junction bases with no gene match: 4. This CDR3 reads CASSRLAGGSYEQYF. CDR3 sequence (DNA): TGTGCCAGCAGCCGCCTAGCGGGGGGATCCTACGAGCAGTACTTC.

As DNA, the CDR3 is TGTGCCAGCAGCCAAGATAGGGGGCCAGTCTACGAGCAGTACTTC. This encodes CASSQDRGPVYEQYF. The chain couples TRBV4-2 to TRBJ2-7, with 7 bases lining up with TRBD1. J gave up 3 bases and V 0 bases, and 5 bases lay outside the gene matches. In germline, CDR1 is LGHNA, CDR2 YNFKEQ. This CDR3 contains 15 residues.

The chain couples TRBV3-1 (or the pseudogene TRBV3-2) to TRBJ1-6; D perhaps matches TRBD1 (5 bases). Between the trimmed V and J ends, which lost 4 bases and 9 bases, there was a span of 13 bases. This CDR3 region has 14 residues. The germline gives CDR1 LGHDT, CDR2 YNNKEL (reference sequence). As DNA, the CDR3 is TGTGCCAGCAGCCGAGGACTCGGGGGTTCACCCCTCCACTTT. Residues: CASSRGLGGSPLHF.

This clone was picked up many times. The rearrangement links TRBV3-1 (or the pseudogene TRBV3-2) to TRBJ2-7, with 9 bases aligning to TRBD1. V trimming: 3 bases; J trimming: 0 bases; junction bases outside the gene matches: 9. Germline V gives CDR1 LGHDT, CDR2 YNNKEL (reference sequence). The length of the CDR3 is 17 residues. The CDR3 reads CASSHVPGQGSSYEQYF. Written as DNA, the CDR3 is TGTGCCAGCAGCCATGTCCCGGGACAGGGAAGCTCCTACGAGCAGTACTTC.

This clone came up a few times. DNA for the CDR3: TGTGCCAGCAGCAGGTGGGGGACAGGGCTTACGTCCATCAATGAGCAGTTCTTC. Translated: CASSRWGTGLTSINEQFF. The chain couples TRBV7-3 to TRBJ2-1, with 9 bases lining up with TRBD1. The J segment lost 6 bases and the V segment lost 5 bases, leaving 17 bases of the junction unmatched. Germline V CDR1 and CDR2: SGHTA, FQGTGA. The CDR3 has 18 amino acids.